A selection of T cell receptor beta chains follows, all from one sample in a study of blood T cells in healthy people across ages. From the 5' RACE reads, TCRdb called clonotypes with MiXCR, one entry per CDR3 protein. The sample consists of some 850,000 distinct CDR3 sequences, roughly 26% of them appearing once. Another study also made use of these data, one on T cells of mothers and their children.

The source material was blood. The origin of the receptors is a boy aged 5-17 years in good health. Each CDR3 is given with its conserved first and last residue.

j_call v_call cdr3_aa
TRBJ2-5 TRBV12-2 CASRPGTGTQETQYF
. TRBV4-1 CASSRIPRSGVNEQFF
. TRBV20-1 CSAGGRLETQYF
TRBJ1-5 TRBV7-2 CASSLVGPGERRSNQPQHF
TRBJ2-7 TRBV27 CASSSEPGQVSYEQYF
TRBJ1-4 TRBV25-1 CASSVGRGPVSRIEKLFF
TRBJ2-1 TRBV12-3/TRBV12-4 CASSLGASDGQFF
TRBJ1-3 TRBV3-1 CASSHSQTGIGNTIYF
TRBJ2-7 TRBV7-9 CASSAEYEQYF
. TRBV28 CASSFLHIHNEQFF
TRBJ1-2 TRBV14 CASSQVEGWAYGYTF
TRBJ2-7 TRBV12-3/TRBV12-4 CASSLTTGRFGYEQYF
TRBJ2-5 TRBV27 CASSSSGGLQETQYF
TRBJ2-1 TRBV28 CATFGTWTGNEQFF
TRBJ2-7 TRBV20-1 CSARYNREGYEQYF
TRBJ2-1 TRBV27 CASSWTSGLSSYNEQFF
TRBJ1-1 TRBV29-1 CSVSGVVTEAFF
TRBJ2-3 TRBV3-1 CASSQGDRGRADTQYF
TRBJ2-7 TRBV10-3 CAISEGGRDGQYF
TRBJ2-7 TRBV3-1 CASSLGTAISYEQYF
. TRBV10-2 CASSEFSGAYNEQFF
. TRBV6-5 CASTPDRDYGYTF
TRBJ2-5 TRBV4-1 CASSPGDRFRLAGGIETQYF
TRBJ1-5 TRBV20-1 CSASRGGSNQPQHF
TRBJ2-6 TRBV4-1 CASSRRGPDGANVLTF
TRBJ2-7 TRBV12-3/TRBV12-4 CASSLWGFYEQYF
TRBJ2-5 TRBV18 CASSPGTSGEYQETQYF
TRBJ2-1 TRBV28 CASSFLAGDTKSSYNEQFF
TRBJ2-5 TRBV4-1 CASSQGEGCQETQYF
TRBJ1-2 TRBV7-3 CASSLKGAAYGYTF
TRBJ1-2 TRBV10-3 CAISEIAANYGYTF